The 12 T cell receptor beta chains presented below share a single source sample, sequenced in a study of shared clonotypes between healthy human individuals. Naive CD8 isolation took CD45RO-negative cells positively selected for CCR7 and excluded terminally differentiated effector memory CD45RA+ cells. TCRdb keeps only in-frame clones here, not all; method: immunoSEQ multiplex PCR. The sample contains some 2,000,000 clones, approximately 94% of which appear only once. Material for sequencing was naive CD8+ T cells sorted from blood. The receptors derive from a man younger than 35 in good health.

This chain joins TRBV4-1 and TRBJ2-5, with 11 bases identical to TRBD2. Germline V gives CDR1 MGHRA, CDR2 YSYEKL. Trimming cost V 4 bases and J 3 bases; bases outside gene matches: 7. The CDR3 has 16 amino acids. In DNA, the CDR3 is TGCGCCAGCAGCCCCACGGTAGCGGGAGGGGAAGAGACCCAGTACTTC. Its protein is CASSPTVAGGEETQYF.

The chain carries TRBV2 and TRBJ1-1; possible D gene TRBD1, 5 bases. Germline assignment: CDR1 SNHLY and CDR2 FYNNEI. The CDR3 totals 12 residues. Trimming cost V 6 bases and J 10 bases, with 15 bases left between them. CDR3 protein: CASSTGVEGAFF. CDR3 DNA: TGTGCCAGCAGCACGGGGGTAGAGGGAGCTTTCTTT.

The table lists this clone with a count of one. CDR3 in DNA: TGTGCCAGCAGCTTGGGGGCTAGCGGGACCTACAATGAGCAGTTCTTC. As protein: CASSLGASGTYNEQFF. The V gene is TRBV5-6, the J gene TRBJ2-1; 9 positions agree with TRBD2. Unmatched junction bases numbered 3, after V lost 0 bases and J lost 2 bases. CDR1 SGHDT and CDR2 YYEEEE come from the germline V gene. This CDR3 is 16 amino acids long.

V and J are TRBV29-1 and TRBJ2-1, with D possibly TRBD2 on 5 matching bases. V was shortened by 7 bases and J by 1 base, with 11 bases between the two germline ends. This CDR3 comprises 13 residues. CDR1 SQVTM and CDR2 ANQGSEA come from the germline V gene. The CDR3 DNA reads TGCAGCGCCCGAGCGGATTCCTACAATGAGCAGTTCTTC. Translating it yields CSARADSYNEQFF.

The rearrangement joins TRBV2 to TRBJ2-3, with TRBD2 matching over 9 bases. The CDR3 consists of 14 residues. Trimming at V came to 10 bases and at J to 10 bases, leaving 15 bases not matched to a gene. Germline CDR1 SNHLY, CDR2 FYNNEI. CDR3: CAIPGLASQAAQYF. DNA for the CDR3: TGTGCCATTCCCGGACTAGCGTCACAGGCAGCGCAGTATTTT.

The V gene is TRBV20-1, the J gene TRBJ1-3; D gene uncertain. The V gene lost 6 bases and the J gene lost 8 bases, with 8 bases spanning the gap. The CDR3 contains 10 residues. From germline, CDR1 is DFQATT and CDR2 SNEGSKA (reference sequence). The CDR3 loop reads CSAAWDTIYF. CDR3 sequence (DNA): TGCAGTGCCGCCTGGGACACCATATATTTT.

Worth noting for this clone: Distinct nucleotide sequences in the sample also encode this CDR3. J is TRBJ2-5 and V is TRBV27; 7 bases are shared with TRBD1. The CDR3 is made up of 14 amino acids. V dropped 3 bases and J dropped 5; count of bases not matched to a gene: 6. Germline V gene lookup returns CDR1 MNHEY and CDR2 SMNVEV (reference sequence). CDR3 amino acids: CASSFRQGGETQYF. In DNA form, the CDR3 reads TGTGCCAGCAGTTTTAGACAGGGCGGCGAGACCCAGTACTTC.

The chain combines TRBV10-1 with TRBJ1-1, with TRBD1 matching 7 bases. CDR1 is WNHNN, CDR2 SYGVQD, per germline (reference sequence). The V and J ends lost 3 bases and 4 bases, in that order; junction bases with no gene match: 8. CDR3 length equals 15 residues. In DNA form, the CDR3 reads TGCGCCAGCAGTGACTATAACAGGGGATCCACTGAAGCTTTCTTT. Residues: CASSDYNRGSTEAFF.

The J gene is TRBJ2-7, the V gene TRBV7-8, with 12 bases lining up with TRBD1. CDR1 and CDR2 (germline): SGHVS, FQNEAQ. This CDR3 has 19 residues. Trimming cost V 2 bases and J 6 bases; bases outside gene matches: 17. As DNA, the CDR3 is TGTGCCAGCAGCTTATTTGCCGAGGGTCTCGGGACAGGGGGCTTCGAGCAGTACTTC. Translated: CASSLFAEGLGTGGFEQYF.

Regarding this clone: Within the sample, other DNA sequences also encode this same CDR3. V and J are TRBV28 and TRBJ2-7; 7 bases match TRBD1. The CDR3 length is 13 residues. Trimming at V came to 3 bases and at J to 3 bases, leaving 2 bases not matched to a gene. CDR1 is MDHEN and CDR2 is SYDVKM in the germline V gene. CDR3 sequence (DNA): TGTGCCAGCAGTTTGGCAGGGGGCTACGAGCAGTACTTC. Protein product: CASSLAGGYEQYF.

This clone was counted between two and nine times. Other DNA sequences of this sample code for an identical CDR3. J is TRBJ2-2 and V is TRBV6-5, with D maybe TRBD2 (5 bases). The germline V gene encodes CDR1 MNHEY and CDR2 SVGAGI. The CDR3 extends over 13 amino acids. The V end was cut by 2 bases, the J end by 4 bases, with 5 bases between. The CDR3 spells CASSYEGTGELFF. The CDR3 nucleotides read TGTGCCAGCAGTTACGAGGGCACCGGGGAGCTGTTTTTT.

This clone was picked up a small number of times. The CDR3 reads CASSLDTQGIENGYTF. In nucleotides, the CDR3 is TGTGCCAGCAGCTTGGACACACAGGGGATAGAGAATGGCTACACCTTC. The V gene is TRBV5-5, the J gene TRBJ1-2; the match to TRBD1 covers 7 bases. This CDR3 is 16 amino acids long. Germline V gene sequence: CDR1 SGHKS, CDR2 YYEKEE (reference sequence). Losses at the gene ends were 0 bases for V and 6 bases for J; bases not matched to a gene: 11.